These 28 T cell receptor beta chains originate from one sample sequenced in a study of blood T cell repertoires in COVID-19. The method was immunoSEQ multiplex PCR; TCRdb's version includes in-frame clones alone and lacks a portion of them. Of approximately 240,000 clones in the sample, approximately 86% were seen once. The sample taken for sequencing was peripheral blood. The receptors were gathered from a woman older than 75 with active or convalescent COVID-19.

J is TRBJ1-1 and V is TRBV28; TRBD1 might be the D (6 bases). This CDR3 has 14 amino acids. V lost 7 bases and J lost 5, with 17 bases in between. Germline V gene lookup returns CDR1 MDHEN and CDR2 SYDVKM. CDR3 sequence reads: CASTPGGTGTEAFF. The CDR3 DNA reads TGTGCCAGCACCCCGGGGGGCACGGGGACTGAAGCTTTCTTT.

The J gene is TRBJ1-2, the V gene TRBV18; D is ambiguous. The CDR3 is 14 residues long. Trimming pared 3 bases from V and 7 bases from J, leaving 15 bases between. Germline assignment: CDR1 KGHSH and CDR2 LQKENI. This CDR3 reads CASSPAEQRGGYTF. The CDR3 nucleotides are TGTGCCAGCTCACCGGCCGAACAGCGGGGTGGCTACACCTTC.

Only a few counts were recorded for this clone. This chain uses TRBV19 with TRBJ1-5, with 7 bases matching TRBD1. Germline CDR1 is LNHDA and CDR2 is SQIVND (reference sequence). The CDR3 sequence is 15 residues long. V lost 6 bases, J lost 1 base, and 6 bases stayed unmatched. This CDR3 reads CASRERGPSNQPQHF. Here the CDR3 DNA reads TGTGCCAGTAGGGAGAGGGGGCCAAGCAATCAGCCCCAGCATTTT.

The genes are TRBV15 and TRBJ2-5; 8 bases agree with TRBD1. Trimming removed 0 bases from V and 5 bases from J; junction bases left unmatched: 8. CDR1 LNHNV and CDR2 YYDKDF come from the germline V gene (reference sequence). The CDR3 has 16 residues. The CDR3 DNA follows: TGTGCCACCAGCAGAGACCCCTCGACAGGGGTGGAGACCCAGTACTTC. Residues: CATSRDPSTGVETQYF.

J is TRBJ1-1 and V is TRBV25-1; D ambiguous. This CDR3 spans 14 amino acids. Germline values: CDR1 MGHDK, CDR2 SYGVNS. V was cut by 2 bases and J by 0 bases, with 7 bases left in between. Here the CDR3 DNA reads TGTGCCAGCAGTGAAACAGCATTGAACACTGAAGCTTTCTTT. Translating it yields CASSETALNTEAFF.

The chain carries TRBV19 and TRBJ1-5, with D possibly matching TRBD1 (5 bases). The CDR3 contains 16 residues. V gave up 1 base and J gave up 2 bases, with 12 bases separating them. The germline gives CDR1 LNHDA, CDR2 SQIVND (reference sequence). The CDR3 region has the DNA TGTGCCAGTAGTATAGTCGGGGGAAGAGGCAATCAGCCCCAGCATTTT. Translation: CASSIVGGRGNQPQHF.

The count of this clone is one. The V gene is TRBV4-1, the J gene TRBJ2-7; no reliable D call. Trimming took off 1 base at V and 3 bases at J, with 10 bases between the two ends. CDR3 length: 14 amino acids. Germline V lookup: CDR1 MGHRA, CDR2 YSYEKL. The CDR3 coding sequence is TGCGCCAGCAGCCAAGCGTGGCCGGGCTACGAGCAGTACTTC. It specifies CASSQAWPGYEQYF.

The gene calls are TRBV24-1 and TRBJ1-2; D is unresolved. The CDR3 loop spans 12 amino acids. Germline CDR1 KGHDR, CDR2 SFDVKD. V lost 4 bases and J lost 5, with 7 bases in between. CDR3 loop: CATSDRTYGYTF. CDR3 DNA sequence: TGTGCCACCAGTGACAGAACATATGGCTACACCTTC.

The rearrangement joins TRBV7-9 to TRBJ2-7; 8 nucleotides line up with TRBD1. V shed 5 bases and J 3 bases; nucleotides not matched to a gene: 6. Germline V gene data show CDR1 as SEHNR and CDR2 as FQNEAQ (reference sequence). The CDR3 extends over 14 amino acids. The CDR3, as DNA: TGTGCCAGCAGCGCGGGACAGGTCTTCTACGAGCAGTACTTC. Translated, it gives CASSAGQVFYEQYF.

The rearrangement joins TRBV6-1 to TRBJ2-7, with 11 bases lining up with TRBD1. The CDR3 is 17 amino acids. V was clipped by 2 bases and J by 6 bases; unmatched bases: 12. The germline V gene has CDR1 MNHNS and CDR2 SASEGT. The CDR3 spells CASSEWGLGTGGSEQYF. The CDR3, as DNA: TGTGCCAGCAGTGAATGGGGGCTGGGGACAGGGGGTTCCGAGCAGTACTTC.

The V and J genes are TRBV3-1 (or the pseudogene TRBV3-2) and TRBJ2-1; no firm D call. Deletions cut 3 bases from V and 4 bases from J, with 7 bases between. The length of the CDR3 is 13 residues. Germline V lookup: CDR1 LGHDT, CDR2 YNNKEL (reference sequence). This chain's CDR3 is CASSHPRYNEQFF. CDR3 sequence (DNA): TGTGCCAGCAGCCACCCCCGGTACAATGAGCAGTTCTTC.

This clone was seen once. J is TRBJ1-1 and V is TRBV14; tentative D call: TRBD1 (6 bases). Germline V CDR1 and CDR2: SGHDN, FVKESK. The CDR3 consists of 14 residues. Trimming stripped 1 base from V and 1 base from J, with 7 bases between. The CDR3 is CASSQGTANTEAFF. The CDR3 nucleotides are TGTGCCAGCAGCCAAGGGACAGCGAACACTGAAGCTTTCTTT.

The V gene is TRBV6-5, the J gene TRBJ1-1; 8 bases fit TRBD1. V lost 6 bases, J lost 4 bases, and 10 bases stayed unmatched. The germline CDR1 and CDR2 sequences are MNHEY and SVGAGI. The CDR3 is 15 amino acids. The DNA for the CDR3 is TGTGCCAGCAGACCCGGGTGGACAGGGTCCACTGAAGCTTTCTTT. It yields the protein CASRPGWTGSTEAFF.

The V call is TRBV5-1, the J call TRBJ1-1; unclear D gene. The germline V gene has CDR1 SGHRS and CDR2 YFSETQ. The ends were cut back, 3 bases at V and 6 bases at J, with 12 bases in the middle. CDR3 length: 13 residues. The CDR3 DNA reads TGCGCCAGCAGCTCCCAAGGAGGCGCTGAAGCTTTCTTT. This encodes CASSSQGGAEAFF. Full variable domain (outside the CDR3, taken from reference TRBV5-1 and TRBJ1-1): KAGVTQTPRYLIKTRGQQVTLSCSPISGHRSVSWYQQTPGQGLQFLFEYFSETQRNKGNFPGRFSGRQFSNSRSEMNVSTLELGDSALYLCASSSQGGAEAFFGQGTRLTVV.

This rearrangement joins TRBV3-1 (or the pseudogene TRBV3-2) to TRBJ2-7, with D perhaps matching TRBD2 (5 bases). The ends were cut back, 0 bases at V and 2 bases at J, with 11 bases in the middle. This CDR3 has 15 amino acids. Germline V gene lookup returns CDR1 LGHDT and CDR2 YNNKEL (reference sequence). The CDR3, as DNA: TGTGCCAGCAGCCAAGATACCAGCGGACCCTACGAGCAGTACTTC. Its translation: CASSQDTSGPYEQYF.

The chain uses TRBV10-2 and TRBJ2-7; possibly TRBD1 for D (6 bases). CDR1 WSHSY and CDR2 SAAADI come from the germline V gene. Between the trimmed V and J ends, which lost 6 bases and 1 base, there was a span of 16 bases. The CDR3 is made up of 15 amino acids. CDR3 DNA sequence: TGCGCCAGCAGCGCTACCAGGGGTGCATCCTACGAGCAGTACTTC. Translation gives CASSATRGASYEQYF.

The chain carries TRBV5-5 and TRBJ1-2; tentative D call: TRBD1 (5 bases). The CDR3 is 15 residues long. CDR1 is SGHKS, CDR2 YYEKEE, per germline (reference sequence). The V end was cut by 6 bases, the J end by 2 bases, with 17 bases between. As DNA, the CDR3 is TGTGCCAGCACCAAAAGCTTGACAGAGAACTATGGCTACACCTTC. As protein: CASTKSLTENYGYTF.

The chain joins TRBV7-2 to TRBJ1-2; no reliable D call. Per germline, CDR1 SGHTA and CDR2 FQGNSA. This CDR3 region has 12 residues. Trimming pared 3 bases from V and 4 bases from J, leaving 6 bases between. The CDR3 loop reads CASSFHGYGYTF. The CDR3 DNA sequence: TGTGCCAGCAGCTTTCACGGCTATGGCTACACCTTC.

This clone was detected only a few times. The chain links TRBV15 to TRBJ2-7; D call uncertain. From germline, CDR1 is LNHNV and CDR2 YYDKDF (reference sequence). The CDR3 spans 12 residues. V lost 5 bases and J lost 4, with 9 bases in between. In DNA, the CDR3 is TGTGCCACCAGCCGTCTCGGGTACGAGCAGTACTTC. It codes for CATSRLGYEQYF.

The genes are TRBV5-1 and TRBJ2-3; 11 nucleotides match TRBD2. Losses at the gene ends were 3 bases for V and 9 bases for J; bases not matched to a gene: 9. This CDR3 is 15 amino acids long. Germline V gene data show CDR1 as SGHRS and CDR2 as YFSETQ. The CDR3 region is CASSWGGTSGLTQYF. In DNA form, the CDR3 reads TGCGCCAGCAGCTGGGGTGGGACTAGCGGCCTAACGCAGTATTTT.

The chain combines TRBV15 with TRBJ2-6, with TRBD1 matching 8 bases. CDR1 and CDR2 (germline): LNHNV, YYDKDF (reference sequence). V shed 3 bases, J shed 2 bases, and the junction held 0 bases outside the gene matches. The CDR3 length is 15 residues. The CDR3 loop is CATSRDRAGANVLTF. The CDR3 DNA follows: TGTGCCACCAGCAGGGACAGGGCTGGGGCCAACGTCCTGACTTTC.

The CDR3 nucleotides are TGTGCCAGCAGTGAAGGGGTTGAGGATGAGCAGTTCTTC. Encoded protein: CASSEGVEDEQFF. V and J are TRBV6-4 and TRBJ2-1; perhaps TRBD1 as D (5 bases). CDR1 and CDR2 (germline): MRHNA, SNTAGT. With 3 bases removed from V and 8 bases from J, the gap between germline ends came to 11 bases. The length of the CDR3 is 13 residues.

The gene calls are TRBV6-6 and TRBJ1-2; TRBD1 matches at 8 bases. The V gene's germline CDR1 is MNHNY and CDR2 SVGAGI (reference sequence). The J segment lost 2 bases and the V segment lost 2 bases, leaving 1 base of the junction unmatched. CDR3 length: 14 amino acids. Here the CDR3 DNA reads TGTGCCAGCAGTTACGGACAGGGCAACTATGGCTACACCTTC. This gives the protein CASSYGQGNYGYTF.

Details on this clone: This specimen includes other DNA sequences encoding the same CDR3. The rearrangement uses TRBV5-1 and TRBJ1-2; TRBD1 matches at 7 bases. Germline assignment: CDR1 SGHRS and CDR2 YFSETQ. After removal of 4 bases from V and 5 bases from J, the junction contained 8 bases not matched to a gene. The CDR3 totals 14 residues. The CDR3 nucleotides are TGCGCCAGCAGCCAGGAGGGGGCGGGATATGGCTACACCTTC. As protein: CASSQEGAGYGYTF.

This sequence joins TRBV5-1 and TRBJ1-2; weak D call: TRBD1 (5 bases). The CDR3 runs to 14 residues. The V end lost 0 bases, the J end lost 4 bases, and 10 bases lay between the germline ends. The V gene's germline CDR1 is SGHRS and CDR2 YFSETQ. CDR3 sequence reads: CASSLGQSSYGYTF. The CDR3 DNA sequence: TGCGCCAGCAGCTTGGGACAGTCCTCCTATGGCTACACCTTC.

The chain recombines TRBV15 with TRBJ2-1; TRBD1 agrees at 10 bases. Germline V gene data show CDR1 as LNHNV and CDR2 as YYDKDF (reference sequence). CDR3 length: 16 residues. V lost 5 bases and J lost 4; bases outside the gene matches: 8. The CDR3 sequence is CATSGALGQGYNEQFF. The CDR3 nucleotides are TGTGCCACCAGCGGCGCACTGGGACAGGGGTACAATGAGCAGTTCTTC. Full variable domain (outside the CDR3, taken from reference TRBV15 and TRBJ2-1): DAMVIQNPRYQVTQFGKPVTLSCSQTLNHNVMYWYQQKSSQAPKLLFHYYDKDFNNEADTPDNFQSRRPNTSFCFLDIRSPGLGDTAMYLCATSGALGQGYNEQFFGPGTRLTVL.

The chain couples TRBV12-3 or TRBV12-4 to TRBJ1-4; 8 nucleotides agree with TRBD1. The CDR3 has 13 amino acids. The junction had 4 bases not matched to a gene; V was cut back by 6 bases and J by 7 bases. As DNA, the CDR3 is TGTGCCAGCAGCCCAGGACAGGGTGAAAAACTGTTTTTT. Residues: CASSPGQGEKLFF.

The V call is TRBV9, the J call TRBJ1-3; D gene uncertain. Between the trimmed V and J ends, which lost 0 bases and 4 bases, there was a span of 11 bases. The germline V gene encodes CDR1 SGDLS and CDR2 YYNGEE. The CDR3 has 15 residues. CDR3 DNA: TGTGCCAGCAGCGTAGTCGGGAGCCAAGGAAACACCATATATTTT. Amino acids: CASSVVGSQGNTIYF. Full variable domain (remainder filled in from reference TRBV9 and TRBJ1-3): DSGVTQTPKHLITATGQRVTLRCSPRSGDLSVYWYQQSLDQGLQFLIQYYNGEERAKGNILERFSAQQFPDLHSELNLSSLELGDSALYFCASSVVGSQGNTIYFGEGSWLTVV.